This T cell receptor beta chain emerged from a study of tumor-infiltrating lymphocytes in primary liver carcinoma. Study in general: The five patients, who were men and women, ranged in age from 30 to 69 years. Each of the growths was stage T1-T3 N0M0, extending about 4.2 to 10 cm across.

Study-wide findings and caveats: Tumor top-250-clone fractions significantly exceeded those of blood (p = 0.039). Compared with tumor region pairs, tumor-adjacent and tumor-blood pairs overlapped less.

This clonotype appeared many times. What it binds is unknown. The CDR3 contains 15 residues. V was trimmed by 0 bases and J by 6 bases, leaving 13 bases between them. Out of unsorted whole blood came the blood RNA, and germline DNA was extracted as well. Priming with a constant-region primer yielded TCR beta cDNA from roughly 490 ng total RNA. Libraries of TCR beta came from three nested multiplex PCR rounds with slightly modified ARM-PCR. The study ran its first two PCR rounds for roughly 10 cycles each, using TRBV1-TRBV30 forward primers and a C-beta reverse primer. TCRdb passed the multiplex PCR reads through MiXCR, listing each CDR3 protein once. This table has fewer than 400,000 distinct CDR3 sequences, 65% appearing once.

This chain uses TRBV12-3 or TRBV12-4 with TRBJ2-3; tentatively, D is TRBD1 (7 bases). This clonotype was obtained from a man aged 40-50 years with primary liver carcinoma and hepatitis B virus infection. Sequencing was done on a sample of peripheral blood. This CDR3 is CASSLATPGGDTQYF. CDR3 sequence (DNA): TGTGCCAGCAGTTTAGCGACCCCAGGGGGGGATACGCAGTATTTT.